One T cell receptor (beta chain) is described in this entry. Its antigen is undetermined. Germline-derived CDR1 and CDR2 are LNHDA and SQIVND (reference sequence). The CDR3 sequence is 15 residues long. The junction had 10 bases not matched to a gene; V was cut back by 3 bases and J by 8 bases. Clinical symptoms, serum thyroxine and TRAb, thyroid ultrasound and orbital computed tomography were used for the diagnoses. PBMCs were obtained from 7.5 to 10 ml fresh peripheral blood. The source of the sample is a study of T cells in Graves' hyperthyroidism and ophthalmopathy. Study findings and constraints: Ophthalmopathy cases were set apart from stable hyperthyroidism by a 13 V-J model. Most clonotypes expanded in the thyroid (above 0.001) were also present in blood.

TCR beta CDR3 regions were amplified from RNA. A first-round RT-PCR of the TCR CDR3 used the HTBI primer set. MiXCR, run by TCRdb on the multiplex PCR reads, gives a single entry per CDR3 protein. The table lists about 640,000 distinct CDR3 sequences, about 20% of them singletons, with around a third in the top ten. The genes are TRBV19 and TRBJ2-1, with 7 bases aligning to TRBD2. The TCR sequence derives from a man aged 25-45 years with Graves' ophthalmopathy. The sample was blood. The CDR3 nucleotides are TGTGCCAGTAGTATTTATGGCGGGAGCGGCTATGAGCAGTTCTTC. This gives the protein CASSIYGGSGYEQFF. Full variable domain (outside the CDR3, taken from reference TRBV19 and TRBJ2-1): DGGITQSPKYLFRKEGQNVTLSCEQNLNHDAMYWYRQDPGQGLRLIYYSQIVNDFQKGDIAEGYSVSREKKESFPLTVTSAQKNPTAFYLCASSIYGGSGYEQFFGPGTRLTVL.